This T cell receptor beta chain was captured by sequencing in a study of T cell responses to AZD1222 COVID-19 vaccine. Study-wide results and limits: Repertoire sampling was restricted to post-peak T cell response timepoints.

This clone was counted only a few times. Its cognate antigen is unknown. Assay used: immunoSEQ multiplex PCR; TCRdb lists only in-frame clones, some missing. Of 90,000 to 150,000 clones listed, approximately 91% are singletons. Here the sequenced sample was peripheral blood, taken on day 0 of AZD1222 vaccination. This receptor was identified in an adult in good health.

The CDR3 here is CASSQDLRITSSYNEQFF. DNA of the CDR3: TGCGCCAGCAGCCAAGATTTACGAATTACTAGCTCCTACAATGAGCAGTTCTTC. The V and J genes are TRBV4-3 and TRBJ2-1, with D possibly TRBD2 on 5 matching bases. Germline loops: CDR1 LGHNA, CDR2 YSLEER. V dropped 0 bases and J dropped 0 bases, with 15 bases sitting between them. There are 18 residues in the CDR3.